The 16 T cell receptor beta chains in this list originate from one sample, sequenced in a study of technical replicates of blood from a handful of donors. Measured with immunoSEQ multiplex PCR; TCRdb has only the in-frame clones, and not every one. The sample yields 80,000 to 95,000 clones, over 85% seen once. Sample: T cells isolated from PBMCs. All receptors derive from a human donor in good health.

In this sample, this clone turned up many times. The rearrangement joins TRBV6-5 to TRBJ1-1; D uncertain. Germline loops: CDR1 MNHEY, CDR2 SVGAGI. This CDR3 has 13 amino acids. V lost 11 bases and J lost 4, with 17 bases in between. CDR3 DNA: TGTGCCGCGAGAGGTCAGCAATTCACTGAAGCTTTCTTT. Translation: CAARGQQFTEAFF.

The J gene is TRBJ2-5, the V gene TRBV7-6; 7 bases agree with TRBD1. The V segment lost 2 bases and the J segment 7 bases; nucleotides outside the gene matches: 13. The V gene's germline CDR1 is SGHVS and CDR2 FNYEAQ. The CDR3 spans 16 residues. The CDR3 nucleotides are TGTGCCAGCAGCTTACCCCCGACAGGGTCAGTAGCGACCCAGTACTTC. Protein product: CASSLPPTGSVATQYF.

The rearrangement uses TRBV2 and TRBJ2-2; possible D gene TRBD2, 7 bases. This CDR3 region has 16 residues. CDR1 is SNHLY, CDR2 FYNNEI, per germline. V lost 2 bases and J 2 bases, leaving 12 bases between the germline ends. This CDR3 is CASSELRGGNTGELFF. The CDR3 bases are TGTGCCAGCAGTGAATTGAGGGGGGGTAACACCGGGGAGCTGTTTTTT.

This chain connects TRBV27 to TRBJ2-7, with TRBD2 identical over 10 bases. With 6 bases clipped from V and 3 bases from J, the junction kept 8 bases outside the gene matches. This CDR3 comprises 15 residues. Looked up from germline, CDR1 is MNHEY and CDR2 is SMNVEV (reference sequence). The DNA for the CDR3 is TGTGCCAGCAGCCTCTCCGGGACTAGCGTCTACGAGCAGTACTTC. This codes for CASSLSGTSVYEQYF.

The rearrangement uses TRBV6-1 and TRBJ2-4; the D gene is possibly TRBD1 (6 bases). V was pared by 3 bases and J by 3 bases, with 9 bases between. The CDR3 is 14 residues long. From germline, CDR1 is MNHNS and CDR2 SASEGT. The CDR3 spells CASSDRGNKNIQYF. The DNA of the CDR3 is TGTGCCAGCAGTGACAGGGGAAACAAAAACATTCAGTACTTC.

The chain carries TRBV6-5 and TRBJ2-7, with TRBD1 matching over 8 bases. There are 16 residues in the CDR3. Unmatched junction bases numbered 10, after V lost 4 bases and J lost 2 bases. Germline values: CDR1 MNHEY, CDR2 SVGAGI. The CDR3 loop is CASSSIRDRSPYEQYF. The CDR3 coding sequence is TGTGCCAGCAGTTCGATCCGGGACAGGAGCCCCTACGAGCAGTACTTC.

This chain joins TRBV29-1 and TRBJ2-7, with 10 bases aligning to TRBD2. This CDR3 spans 15 amino acids. Trimming removed 6 bases from V and 5 bases from J; junction bases left unmatched: 13. Germline CDR1 SQVTM, CDR2 ANQGSEA. The CDR3 sequence: CSVRLSASGRDEQYF. Here the CDR3 DNA reads TGCAGCGTCCGATTGTCGGCTAGCGGGAGAGACGAGCAGTACTTC.

The chain combines TRBV5-1 with TRBJ2-3; no clear D. The CDR3 length is 12 residues. Germline lookup yields CDR1 SGHRS and CDR2 YFSETQ. The germline V and J ends were trimmed by 4 bases and 2 bases, with 5 bases remaining between them. CDR3 residues: CASSPNTDTQYF. For the CDR3, the DNA is TGCGCCAGCAGCCCCAACACAGATACGCAGTATTTT. The full variable domain, completed using reference TRBV5-1 and TRBJ2-3, is KAGVTQTPRYLIKTRGQQVTLSCSPISGHRSVSWYQQTPGQGLQFLFEYFSETQRNKGNFPGRFSGRQFSNSRSEMNVSTLELGDSALYLCASSPNTDTQYFGPGTRLTVL.

The chain couples TRBV9 to TRBJ2-1; 14 positions match TRBD2. This CDR3 region has 19 residues. V lost 4 bases, J lost 3 bases, and 12 bases stayed unmatched. Germline V CDR1 and CDR2: SGDLS, YYNGEE. The CDR3 region has the DNA TGTGCCAGCAGCCCAAAGGGACTAGCGGGGGAGGCCCTCTACAATGAGCAGTTCTTC. This codes for CASSPKGLAGEALYNEQFF.

The rearrangement links TRBV6-4 to TRBJ2-1; 8 nucleotides line up with TRBD1. The ends lost 5 bases at V and 8 bases at J; junction bases unmatched: 14. The length of the CDR3 is 16 residues. Germline loops: CDR1 MRHNA, CDR2 SNTAGT. In DNA, the CDR3 is TGTGCCAGCAGTCGACAATCCGGACAGGGTCAAGATGAGCAGTTCTTC. Amino acids: CASSRQSGQGQDEQFF.

The genes are TRBV5-6 and TRBJ1-2, with D possibly TRBD1 on 5 matching bases. V lost 0 bases, J lost 7 bases, and 10 bases lay in between. Germline V gene sequence: CDR1 SGHDT, CDR2 YYEEEE. This CDR3 is 13 amino acids long. The CDR3 coding sequence is TGTGCCAGCAGCTTGGGTCGTACAGGTGGCTACACCTTC. Translated: CASSLGRTGGYTF.

The J gene is TRBJ2-1, the V gene TRBV2; TRBD1 matches at 7 bases. Germline lookup yields CDR1 SNHLY and CDR2 FYNNEI. J lost 6 bases, V lost 7 bases, and 9 bases had no gene match. The CDR3 contains 14 residues. The CDR3 protein is CASKEDRETNEQFF. DNA for the CDR3: TGTGCCAGCAAGGAAGACAGGGAAACCAATGAGCAGTTCTTC.

The rearrangement joins TRBV10-3 to TRBJ1-2; TRBD1 matches at 8 bases. The CDR3 spans 14 residues. Germline-derived CDR1 and CDR2 are ENHRY and SYGVKD. V lost 3 bases to trimming and J lost 7 bases; unmatched junction nucleotides: 7. In DNA, the CDR3 is TGTGCCATCAGTGACCCCGGACAGGGAAGTGGCTACACCTTC. Translating gives CAISDPGQGSGYTF.

J is TRBJ1-1 and V is TRBV7-9, with TRBD1 as a possible D gene (5 bases). Trimming removed 10 bases from V and 5 bases from J, with 8 bases in between. The CDR3 runs 10 residues. Germline V lookup: CDR1 SEHNR, CDR2 FQNEAQ (reference sequence). The CDR3: CAIGGTEAFF. DNA for the CDR3: TGTGCCATTGGGGGGACTGAAGCTTTCTTT.

The gene calls are TRBV5-6 and TRBJ1-3; D is possibly TRBD1 (6 bases). Trimming removed 1 base at V and 5 bases at J, with 13 bases between. The CDR3 spans 15 residues. Per germline, CDR1 SGHDT and CDR2 YYEEEE. Here the CDR3 DNA reads TGTGCCAGCAGCTTGACTTACAGGGAGCGAAACACCATATATTTT. Translated: CASSLTYRERNTIYF.

The V and J genes are TRBV7-9 and TRBJ2-2, with 14 bases identical to TRBD2. The junction had 6 bases not matched to a gene; V was cut back by 4 bases and J by 2 bases. The CDR3 sequence is 18 residues long. The V gene's germline CDR1 is SEHNR and CDR2 FQNEAQ (reference sequence). The CDR3 protein is CASSSGLAGATNTGELFF. The CDR3 bases are TGTGCCAGCAGCTCGGGACTAGCGGGGGCCACTAACACCGGGGAGCTGTTTTTT. The whole variable domain, filled in from reference TRBV7-9 and TRBJ2-2, reads DTGVSQNPRHKITKRGQNVTFRCDPISEHNRLYWYRQTLGQGPEFLTYFQNEAQLEKSRLLSDRFSAERPKGSFSTLEIQRTEQGDSAMYLCASSSGLAGATNTGELFFGEGSRLTVL.